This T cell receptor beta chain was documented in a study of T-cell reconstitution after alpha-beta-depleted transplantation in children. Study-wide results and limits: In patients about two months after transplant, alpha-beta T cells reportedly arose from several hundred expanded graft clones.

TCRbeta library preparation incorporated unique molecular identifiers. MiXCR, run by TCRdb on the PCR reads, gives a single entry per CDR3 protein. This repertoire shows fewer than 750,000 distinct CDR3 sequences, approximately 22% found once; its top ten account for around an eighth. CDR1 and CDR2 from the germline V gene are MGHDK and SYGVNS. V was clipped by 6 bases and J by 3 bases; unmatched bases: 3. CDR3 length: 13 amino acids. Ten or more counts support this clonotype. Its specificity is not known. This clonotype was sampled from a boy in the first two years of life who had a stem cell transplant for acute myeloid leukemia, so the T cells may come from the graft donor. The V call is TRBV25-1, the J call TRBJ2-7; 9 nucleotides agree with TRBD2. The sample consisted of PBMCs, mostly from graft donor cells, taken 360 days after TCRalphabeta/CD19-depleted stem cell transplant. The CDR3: CASRPSGVYEQYF. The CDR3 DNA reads TGTGCCAGCAGGCCTAGCGGGGTCTACGAGCAGTACTTC.